A single sample gave rise to the 11 T cell receptor beta chains below, sequenced in a study of shared clonotypes between healthy human individuals. Clones were sequenced by immunoSEQ multiplex PCR, and TCRdb holds only the in-frame ones, with some missing. The sample contains around 120,000 clones, about 70% of which appear only once. The sample was memory CD8+ T cells sorted from blood. This sample's subset: CD45RO+ cells pooled with CCR7-negative TemRA cells. The receptors shown here come from a woman in her thirties in good health.

The V gene is TRBV5-6, the J gene TRBJ2-1; no definite D call. The germline gives CDR1 SGHDT, CDR2 YYEEEE. V was pared by 0 bases and J by 6 bases, with 10 bases between. CDR3 length: 14 amino acids. In DNA, the CDR3 is TGTGCCAGCAGCTTGGCGGACGGCCTCAATGAGCAGTTCTTC. As protein: CASSLADGLNEQFF.

This clone was found a few times. The chain recombines TRBV25-1 with TRBJ1-1; D is uncertain. Trimming stripped 1 base from V and 0 bases from J, with 9 bases between. Germline V lookup: CDR1 MGHDK, CDR2 SYGVNS. The CDR3 is 15 residues long. CDR3 nucleotides: TGTGCCAGCAGTGAATCGCTCAGTTTGAACACTGAAGCTTTCTTT. This sequence encodes CASSESLSLNTEAFF.

The J gene is TRBJ2-7, the V gene TRBV4-1; D is uncertain. Germline V lookup: CDR1 MGHRA, CDR2 YSYEKL. V shed 5 bases and J shed 6 bases, with 20 bases lying between them. The CDR3 is 15 amino acids. The CDR3 coding sequence is TGCGCCAGCAGCTCCTCGCCTTCTAGACCCGTCGAGCAGTACTTC. Residues: CASSSSPSRPVEQYF.

The chain recombines TRBV5-1 with TRBJ2-1; D is perhaps TRBD2 (5 bases). Germline V gene lookup returns CDR1 SGHRS and CDR2 YFSETQ. The CDR3 is 16 residues long. The V end was cut by 6 bases, the J end by 3 bases, with 19 bases between. CDR3 residues: CASMRLLGGNYNEQFF. CDR3 coding DNA: TGCGCCAGCATGCGGTTACTAGGCGGTAACTACAATGAGCAGTTCTTC.

This chain joins TRBV27 and TRBJ2-7; 7 positions agree with TRBD1. This CDR3 spans 14 amino acids. V lost 7 bases to trimming and J lost 3 bases; unmatched junction nucleotides: 9. Looked up from germline, CDR1 is MNHEY and CDR2 is SMNVEV (reference sequence). CDR3 residues: CASTPRPGGYEQYF. The CDR3 DNA reads TGTGCCAGCACCCCGCGGCCAGGGGGCTACGAGCAGTACTTC.

This clone was observed many times. V gene TRBV2 combines with J gene TRBJ2-7; 11 positions match TRBD2. The J segment lost 0 bases and the V segment lost 6 bases, leaving 1 base of the junction unmatched. The CDR3 has 14 amino acids. Germline V CDR1 and CDR2: SNHLY, FYNNEI. The CDR3 loop is CASRTSGSSYEQYF. The DNA for the CDR3 is TGTGCCAGCAGAACTAGCGGGAGCTCCTACGAGCAGTACTTC.

J is TRBJ1-5 and V is TRBV27; the match to TRBD1 covers 7 bases. Germline lookup yields CDR1 MNHEY and CDR2 SMNVEV (reference sequence). V gave up 4 bases and J gave up 6 bases; unmatched junction bases: 6. This CDR3 contains 14 residues. The CDR3 reads CASSSTGMSQPQHF. DNA of the CDR3: TGTGCCAGCAGTTCGACAGGGATGAGTCAGCCCCAGCATTTT.

V is TRBV28 and J is TRBJ1-2; D is unclear. The germline V gene has CDR1 MDHEN and CDR2 SYDVKM. V was pared by 2 bases and J by 8 bases, with 9 bases between. CDR3 length equals 12 residues. CDR3 nucleotide sequence: TGTGCCAGCAGTTTAGAGGGCTACGGCTACACCTTC. This gives the protein CASSLEGYGYTF.

The chain recombines TRBV7-9 with TRBJ2-7; the D gene could be TRBD1 or TRBD2 (5 bases each). The germline V gene encodes CDR1 SEHNR and CDR2 FQNEAQ (reference sequence). V lost 4 bases to trimming and J lost 1 base, with 14 bases between them. The CDR3 spans 15 residues. The CDR3 sequence is CASSSSTSGSYEQYF. CDR3 sequence (DNA): TGTGCCAGCAGCTCTAGCACCTCAGGGTCCTACGAGCAGTACTTC.

This CDR3 reads CASSLTGGSNEKLFF. The CDR3 bases are TGCGCCAGCAGCCTGACAGGGGGCAGTAATGAAAAACTGTTTTTT. The chain carries TRBV5-1 and TRBJ1-4, with TRBD1 identical over 10 bases. CDR3 length: 15 residues. The V and J ends lost 4 bases and 4 bases, in that order; junction bases with no gene match: 4. Germline V gene lookup returns CDR1 SGHRS and CDR2 YFSETQ.

This chain links TRBV29-1 with TRBJ2-5; a possible D gene is TRBD2 (5 bases). The last part of the DNA fits TRBJ2-7 better; the J call may be wrong. The germline V gene has CDR1 SQVTM and CDR2 ANQGSEA. The CDR3 consists of 14 residues. The CDR3 is CSVVEAGLTYEQYF. The DNA for the CDR3 is TGCAGCGTTGTAGAGGCAGGACTTACCTACGAGCAGTACTTC.